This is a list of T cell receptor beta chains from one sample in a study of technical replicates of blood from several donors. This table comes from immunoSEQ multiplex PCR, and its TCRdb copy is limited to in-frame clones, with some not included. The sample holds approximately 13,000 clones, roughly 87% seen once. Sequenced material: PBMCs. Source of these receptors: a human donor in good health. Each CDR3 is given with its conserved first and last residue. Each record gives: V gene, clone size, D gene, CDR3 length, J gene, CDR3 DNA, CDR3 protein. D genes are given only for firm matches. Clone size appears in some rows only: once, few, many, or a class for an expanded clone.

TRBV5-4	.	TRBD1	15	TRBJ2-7	TGTGCCAGCAGCTCTCCGGGACAGCTTTCCTACGAGCAGTACTTC	CASSSPGQLSYEQYF
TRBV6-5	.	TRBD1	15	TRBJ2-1	TGTGCCAGCAGTTCCTCAGGGGGACCCTACAATGAGCAGTTCTTC	CASSSSGGPYNEQFF
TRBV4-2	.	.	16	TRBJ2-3	TGTGCCAGCAGCCAAGAGGAGGGGTTAGACACAGATACGCAGTATTTT	CASSQEEGLDTDTQYF
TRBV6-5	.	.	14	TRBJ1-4	TGTGCCAGCAGTTACTCGATCAGGGATGAAAAACTGTTTTTT	CASSYSIRDEKLFF
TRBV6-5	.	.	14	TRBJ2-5	TGTGCCAGCAGTTACGTCGGGGTCGGAGAGACCCAGTACTTC	CASSYVGVGETQYF
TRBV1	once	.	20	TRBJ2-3	TGCACCAGCAGCCAAGTAGCTAGCGGGAGGGCGACAAATTTAAGAGATACGCAGTATTTT	CTSSQVASGRATNLRDTQYF
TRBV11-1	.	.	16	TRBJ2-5	TGTGCCAGCAGCCCAGGAAGCACAGCCTACCAAGAGACCCAGTACTTC	CASSPGSTAYQETQYF
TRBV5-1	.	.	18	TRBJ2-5	TGCGCCAGCAGCTCGACCGGGCCTCGGACCGGACTGGGGGAGACCCAGTACTTC	CASSSTGPRTGLGETQYF
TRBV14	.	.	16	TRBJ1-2	TGTGCCAGCAGCCAAGATCTTTGGGGACTGAGCTATGGCTACACCTTC	CASSQDLWGLSYGYTF
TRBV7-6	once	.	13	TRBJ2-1	TGTGCCAGCAGACAAGAGATAGGAGGTGAGCAGTTCTTC	CASRQEIGGEQFF
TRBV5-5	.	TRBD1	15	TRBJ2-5	TGTGCCAGCAGCAAGACAGGGGCTTTCCAAGAGACCCAGTACTTC	CASSKTGAFQETQYF
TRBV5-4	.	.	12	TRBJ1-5	TGTGCCAGCAGCTTGGGGGAGGGGCCCCAGCATTTT	CASSLGEGPQHF
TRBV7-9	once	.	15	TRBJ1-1	TGTGCCAGCAGCTTAGCCGGGGGGGGAGGGACTGAAGCTTTCTTT	CASSLAGGGGTEAFF
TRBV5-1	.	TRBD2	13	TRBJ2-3	TGCGCCAGCAGCCCTGAGCGGGAGGTAGATTTGTATTTT	CASSPEREVDLYF
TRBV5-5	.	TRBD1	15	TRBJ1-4	TGTGCCAGCAGCCGGGCGAGGGGGCCGGGAGAAAAACTGTTTTTT	CASSRARGPGEKLFF
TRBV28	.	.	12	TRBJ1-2	TGTGCCAGCAGACCAGGGGACTATGGCTACACCTTC	CASRPGDYGYTF
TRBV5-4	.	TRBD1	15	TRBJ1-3	TGTGCCAGCAGCACCGACAGGGGGCACGGAAACACCATATATTTT	CASSTDRGHGNTIYF
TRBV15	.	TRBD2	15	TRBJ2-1	TGTGCCACCAGCAGAGAGTTTGGGACTAGCAATGAGCAGTTCTTC	CATSREFGTSNEQFF
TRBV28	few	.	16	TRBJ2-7	TGTGCCAGCAGTTTAGGGTTACTTAGCGTATCCTACGAGCAGTACTTC	CASSLGLLSVSYEQYF
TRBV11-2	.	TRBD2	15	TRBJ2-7	TGTGCCAGCAGCCGGCGACTAGCGGGGGACCTGGAGCAGTACTTC	CASSRRLAGDLEQYF
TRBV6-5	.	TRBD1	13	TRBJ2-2	TGTGCCAGCGGGGACAGATTCACCGGGGAGCTGTTTTTT	CASGDRFTGELFF